The clone carrying this TCR beta chain was recorded once. The data stem from a study of T cell repertoires in aging, cancer and after chemotherapy. TRB rearrangements spanning V, D and J were amplified using mixed TRB-A/B primers. One entry per CDR3 protein, called by TCRdb with MiXCR from the multiplex PCR reads. Of some 15,000 distinct CDR3 sequences in the sample, about 20% were seen once. Peripheral blood genomic DNA, not sorted cells or RNA, was the template. Per germline, CDR1 SGHDT and CDR2 YYEEEE. V was pared by 1 base and J by 6 bases, with 13 bases between. The CDR3 runs 15 residues. V gene TRBV5-6 combines with J gene TRBJ2-2; D might be TRBD1 or TRBD2, each matching 6 bases. The source material was blood. This TCR was recovered from a human donor in good health. The CDR3 DNA reads TGTGCCAGCAGCTTGTTCACGGGGGCGTCCGGGGAGCTGTTTTTT. It codes for CASSLFTGASGELFF.